This T cell receptor (beta chain) was captured by sequencing in a study of neurological immune-mediated disorders. Study overall: Within the group of approximately 34 multiple sclerosis patients, some 30 were relapsing-remitting, while 3 were secondary progressive.

This clonotype showed up many times. The CDR3 loop spans 15 amino acids. Between the trimmed V and J ends, which lost 1 base and 1 base, there was a span of 11 bases. Germline-derived CDR1 and CDR2 are DFQATT and SNEGSKA (reference sequence). It was by 5'RACE with 10-nucleotide random UMIs that the cDNA was made. TCRdb passed the 5' RACE reads through MiXCR, listing each CDR3 protein once. This table holds about 50,000 distinct CDR3 sequences, roughly 2% found once. The chain has TRBV20-1 and TRBJ2-4; the D is unclear. This clonotype originated in a woman in her thirties or forties with multiple sclerosis. Sequencing was performed on PBMCs. The CDR3 sequence: CSARGAVEAKNIQYF. Here the CDR3 DNA reads TGCAGTGCTAGAGGGGCAGTTGAGGCCAAAAACATTCAGTACTTC.